The 24 T cell receptor beta chains given below trace back to one sample, sequenced in a study of control samples from healthy donors and cancer patients. The method was immunoSEQ multiplex PCR; TCRdb's version includes in-frame clones alone and lacks a portion of them. The table includes 150,000 to 180,000 clones, 90% to 95% detected once. The sequencing sample was made of blood. The receptors come from a man aged 40-49 years in good health.

V gene TRBV27 combines with J gene TRBJ2-6; unclear D gene. Germline lookup yields CDR1 MNHEY and CDR2 SMNVEV (reference sequence). The CDR3 has 14 residues. With 1 base removed from V and 4 bases from J, the gap between germline ends came to 5 bases. In DNA, the CDR3 is TGTGCCAGCAGTTTATACCGGGGGGCCAACGTCCTGACTTTC. Its protein is CASSLYRGANVLTF.

V is TRBV5-1 and J is TRBJ1-2; 8 positions agree with TRBD1. Germline CDR1 SGHRS, CDR2 YFSETQ. This CDR3 has 15 amino acids. V lost 0 bases to trimming and J lost 5 bases; unmatched junction nucleotides: 6. CDR3 sequence (DNA): TGCGCCAGCAGCTTGGCCGGGACAGGAGGTTATGGCTACACCTTC. Protein product: CASSLAGTGGYGYTF.

This clone was seen a single time. The chain couples TRBV7-8 to TRBJ1-4; D is ambiguous. The CDR3 is 12 amino acids. Germline CDR1 and CDR2: SGHVS and FQNEAQ. Trimming cost V 5 bases and J 11 bases, with 12 bases left between them. The CDR3 coding sequence is TGTGCCAGCAGCCCAAACACGGATAAACTGTTTTTT. It codes for CASSPNTDKLFF.

This chain links TRBV6-5 with TRBJ2-3; D may be TRBD2 (5 bases). Germline-derived CDR1 and CDR2 are MNHEY and SVGAGI. The ends were cut back, 0 bases at V and 3 bases at J, with 10 bases in the middle. This CDR3 is built from 15 residues. CDR3 DNA: TGTGCCAGCAGTTACTCTGGACTCCAAACAGATACGCAGTATTTT. It is translated as CASSYSGLQTDTQYF.

This chain uses TRBV30 with TRBJ1-1; no clear D. This CDR3 has 13 residues. Germline CDR1 GTSNPN, CDR2 SVGIG (reference sequence). DNA for the CDR3: TGTGCTGGATTATGGACGGTGAACACTGAAGCTTTCTTT. Protein sequence: CAGLWTVNTEAFF.

This clone was detected once. The CDR3 DNA reads TGTGCCAGCAGCTTATCTCCGGTCTCCTACGAGCAGTACTTC. Translation gives CASSLSPVSYEQYF. The chain combines TRBV7-2 with TRBJ2-7; D is unresolved. V lost 2 bases, J lost 0 bases, and 8 bases lay in between. This CDR3 comprises 14 residues. Germline values: CDR1 SGHTA, CDR2 FQGNSA.

The genes are TRBV4-1 and TRBJ1-4; D remains unclear. Trimming cost V 0 bases and J 7 bases, with 15 bases left between them. Germline V gene lookup returns CDR1 MGHRA and CDR2 YSYEKL. The CDR3 runs to 16 residues. Here the CDR3 reads CASSQDRGGFTEKLFF. CDR3 nucleotide sequence: TGCGCCAGCAGCCAAGATAGAGGAGGGTTTACTGAAAAACTGTTTTTT.

The genes are TRBV6-5 and TRBJ2-7; D gene ambiguous. The V and J ends lost 2 bases and 2 bases respectively, with 10 bases between them. Germline CDR1 reads MNHEY; CDR2 reads SVGAGI. The CDR3 runs to 14 residues. The CDR3 loop is CASSYKQETYEQYF. The CDR3 DNA follows: TGTGCCAGCAGTTACAAGCAGGAAACCTACGAGCAGTACTTC.

V is TRBV19 and J is TRBJ1-1, with D hard to call. In germline, CDR1 is LNHDA, CDR2 SQIVND (reference sequence). CDR3 length equals 16 residues. V was cut by 7 bases and J by 1 base, with 19 bases left in between. In DNA form, the CDR3 reads TGTGCCAGTACCCTAAGTCCCAGGCCGCGGAACACTGAAGCTTTCTTT. The encoded protein is CASTLSPRPRNTEAFF.

The V and J genes are TRBV5-6 and TRBJ2-7; D is undetermined. CDR3 length: 15 residues. The germline gives CDR1 SGHDT, CDR2 YYEEEE. V was shortened by 0 bases and J by 5 bases, with 15 bases between the two germline ends. CDR3 sequence (DNA): TGTGCCAGCAGCTTGGGACAACGTCGGCGAAACGAGCAGTACTTC. Its translation is CASSLGQRRRNEQYF.

V usage is TRBV5-1 and J usage is TRBJ2-1; D could derive from TRBD1 or TRBD2 (6 bases each). The CDR3 is 16 residues long. Germline V gene sequence: CDR1 SGHRS, CDR2 YFSETQ. V lost 0 bases and J 3 bases, leaving 13 bases between the germline ends. The CDR3 region is CASSLEAGGGYNEQFF. Here the CDR3 DNA reads TGCGCCAGCAGCTTGGAAGCCGGAGGGGGCTACAATGAGCAGTTCTTC.

This chain links TRBV19 with TRBJ2-3; 7 bases are shared with TRBD1. The V gene's germline CDR1 is LNHDA and CDR2 SQIVND (reference sequence). The CDR3 consists of 16 residues. V gave up 4 bases and J gave up 0 bases; unmatched junction bases: 7. CDR3 nucleotides: TGTGCCAGTAGTACTCTAGGGACAGCTAGCACAGATACGCAGTATTTT. It specifies CASSTLGTASTDTQYF. Based on the CDR3 plus reference TRBV19 and TRBJ2-3, the full variable domain is DGGITQSPKYLFRKEGQNVTLSCEQNLNHDAMYWYRQDPGQGLRLIYYSQIVNDFQKGDIAEGYSVSREKKESFPLTVTSAQKNPTAFYLCASSTLGTASTDTQYFGPGTRLTVL.

The chain employs TRBV4-3 and TRBJ1-6; D is undetermined. Germline CDR1 LGHNA, CDR2 YSLEER. Trimming pared 1 base from V and 9 bases from J, leaving 13 bases between. The CDR3 extends over 15 amino acids. CDR3 sequence: CASSQGLAASSPLHF. The CDR3 DNA reads as TGCGCCAGCAGCCAAGGTCTGGCCGCCAGTTCACCCCTCCACTTT.

This chain connects TRBV9 to TRBJ1-4; maybe TRBD1 (6 bases). The CDR3 loop spans 15 amino acids. The V end was cut by 0 bases, the J end by 1 base, with 7 bases between. Germline V lookup: CDR1 SGDLS, CDR2 YYNGEE. The CDR3 loop reads CASSVEGVTNEKLFF. Here the CDR3 DNA reads TGTGCCAGCAGCGTAGAGGGGGTAACTAATGAAAAACTGTTTTTT.

The V call is TRBV15, the J call TRBJ1-5; D is undetermined. The CDR3 extends over 13 amino acids. With 0 bases removed from V and 9 bases from J, the gap between germline ends came to 9 bases. Germline CDR1 and CDR2: LNHNV and YYDKDF (reference sequence). CDR3 loop: CATSRDRERPQHF. The CDR3 DNA is TGTGCCACCAGCAGAGATAGGGAGCGGCCCCAGCATTTT.

V and J are TRBV2 and TRBJ1-2; 8 bases match TRBD1. The CDR3 extends over 14 amino acids. The germline CDR1 and CDR2 sequences are SNHLY and FYNNEI. The V and J ends lost 8 bases and 1 base, in that order; junction bases with no gene match: 6. The CDR3 here is CASVRDRNNYGYTF. As DNA, the CDR3 is TGTGCCAGCGTCCGGGACAGGAATAACTATGGCTACACCTTC. The full variable domain, its missing parts supplied by reference TRBV2 and TRBJ1-2, is EPEVTQTPSHQVTQMGQEVILRCVPISNHLYFYWYRQILGQKVEFLVSFYNNEISEKSEIFDDQFSVERPDGSNFTLKIRSTKLEDSAMYFCASVRDRNNYGYTFGSGTRLTVV.

This chain connects TRBV6-1 to TRBJ2-7; a possible D gene is TRBD1 (5 bases). Germline assignment: CDR1 MNHNS and CDR2 SASEGT. The CDR3 length is 16 residues. Trimming stripped 0 bases from V and 5 bases from J, with 17 bases between. The CDR3 region has the DNA TGTGCCAGCAGTGAAGCGCAGGGTTCTAAGGGCGACGAGCAGTACTTC. It is translated as CASSEAQGSKGDEQYF.

The gene calls are TRBV19 and TRBJ2-1; TRBD1 matches 7 bases. Per the germline V gene, CDR1 is LNHDA and CDR2 is SQIVND (reference sequence). This CDR3 comprises 14 residues. V shed 2 bases and J 2 bases; nucleotides not matched to a gene: 0. CDR3 region: CASSITGAYNEQFF. CDR3 nucleotides: TGTGCCAGTAGTATAACAGGGGCCTACAATGAGCAGTTCTTC.

The J gene is TRBJ1-4, the V gene TRBV15; D gene ambiguous. The CDR3 loop spans 13 amino acids. V gave up 5 bases and J gave up 10 bases, with 14 bases separating them. Germline CDR1 reads LNHNV; CDR2 reads YYDKDF (reference sequence). CDR3 nucleotide sequence: TGTGCCACCAGCCTAATGCGCCCCGGAAAACTGTTTTTT. Protein sequence: CATSLMRPGKLFF.

The chain uses TRBV28 and TRBJ1-5, with 8 positions matching TRBD1. The CDR3 sequence is 16 residues long. J lost 3 bases, V lost 1 base, and 5 bases had no gene match. Germline CDR1 MDHEN, CDR2 SYDVKM. The CDR3 is CASSLLATGDNQPQHF. The CDR3 nucleotides read TGTGCCAGCAGTTTATTGGCGACAGGGGACAATCAGCCCCAGCATTTT.

The genes are TRBV9 and TRBJ2-1; D not resolved. Per germline, CDR1 SGDLS and CDR2 YYNGEE. This CDR3 has 14 amino acids. Trimming took 2 bases from V and 3 from J, leaving 9 bases between them. This chain's CDR3 is CASSVREIYNEQFF. CDR3 DNA sequence: TGTGCCAGCAGCGTGCGAGAGATCTACAATGAGCAGTTCTTC.

This chain uses TRBV11-2 with TRBJ1-2; 11 bases map to TRBD1. Germline CDR1 and CDR2: SGHAT and FQNNGV. The V segment lost 5 bases and the J segment 6 bases; nucleotides outside the gene matches: 2. The CDR3 covers 13 residues. Written as DNA, the CDR3 is TGTGCCAGCAGCCCGGACAGGGGGCATGGCTACACCTTC. Protein sequence: CASSPDRGHGYTF. The whole variable domain, filled in from reference TRBV11-2 and TRBJ1-2, reads EAGVAQSPRYKIIEKRQSVAFWCNPISGHATLYWYQQILGQGPKLLIQFQNNGVVDDSQLPKDRFSAERLKGVDSTLKIQPAKLEDSAVYLCASSPDRGHGYTFGSGTRLTVV.

This CDR3 is CASSGASTGGAGYTF. The CDR3, as DNA: TGTGCCAGCAGCGGCGCCTCGACAGGGGGTGCTGGCTACACCTTC. The rearrangement uses TRBV9 and TRBJ1-2; TRBD1 aligns across 9 bases. Germline values: CDR1 SGDLS, CDR2 YYNGEE. V lost 3 bases to trimming and J lost 7 bases; unmatched junction nucleotides: 10. This CDR3 region has 15 residues. Combining the CDR3 with reference TRBV9 and TRBJ1-2 gives the whole variable domain DSGVTQTPKHLITATGQRVTLRCSPRSGDLSVYWYQQSLDQGLQFLIQYYNGEERAKGNILERFSAQQFPDLHSELNLSSLELGDSALYFCASSGASTGGAGYTFGSGTRLTVV.

This CDR3 is CASSANRAGTGELFF. In DNA form, the CDR3 reads TGTGCCAGCAGTGCTAACAGGGCGGGCACCGGGGAGCTGTTTTTT. This sequence joins TRBV25-1 and TRBJ2-2; possible D gene TRBD1, 6 bases. Germline assignment: CDR1 MGHDK and CDR2 SYGVNS. Trimming stripped 4 bases from V and 4 bases from J, with 13 bases between. This CDR3 comprises 15 residues.